The rows below give T cell receptor beta chains drawn from one sample of a study of blood T cell repertoires in COVID-19. Libraries were prepared by immunoSEQ multiplex PCR; TCRdb keeps only in-frame clonotypes and omits some of them. In the table there are 120,000 to 150,000 clones, about 83% of which are singletons. Sequencing was done on a sample of peripheral blood. The source is a woman between 50 and 59 years old with active or convalescent COVID-19. The CDR3 runs from the conserved cysteine through the conserved F or W. The order of the fields is CDR3 length, J gene, D gene, V gene, clone size, CDR3 DNA, CDR3 protein. A D gene is named only where the DNA matches it firmly. A clone size is listed for some rows: how often the clone was seen (once, few, many), or a class if it is expanded.

>17|TRBJ2-3|TRBD2|TRBV28|few
TGTGCCACCAGTCCCCACTCGGGGGGGGGTAGCACAGATACGCAGTATTTT
CATSPHSGGGSTDTQYF
>15|TRBJ2-1|TRBD2|TRBV9|.
TGTGCCAGCAGCGCCTGGACTAGCGCCTACAATGAGCAGTTCTTC
CASSAWTSAYNEQFF
>16|TRBJ1-1|TRBD1|TRBV4-1|.
TGCGCCAGCAGCCAATTATTGCGCGCAGGGGGAGAGGTAGGCTTCTTT
CASSQLLRAGGEVGFF
>16|TRBJ2-3|TRBD2|TRBV7-3|.
TGTGCCAGCAGCTTAGGGCGGGGGATTAACACAGATACGCAGTATTTT
CASSLGRGINTDTQYF
>14|TRBJ1-2|.|TRBV7-9|.
TGTGCCAGCAGCTTGGGGCAGTCTAACTATGGCTACACCTTC
CASSLGQSNYGYTF
>14|TRBJ2-1|.|TRBV6-5|.
TGTGCCAGCAAGAGGGCCCTCTCCTACAATGAGCAGTTCTTC
CASKRALSYNEQFF
>18|TRBJ2-1|TRBD2|TRBV7-6|.
TGTGCCAGCAGCTTAGTAGGACCTAGCGGGAGATTGGGCAATGAGCAGTTCTTC
CASSLVGPSGRLGNEQFF
>14|TRBJ1-3|.|TRBV30|.
TGTGCCTGGAGCACAGGCGCCTCTGGAAACACCATATATTTT
CAWSTGASGNTIYF
>16|TRBJ2-7|TRBD2|TRBV28|.
TGTGCCAGCAGCCCCCCGGGGGGGGGCAGCTCCTACGAGCAGTACTTC
CASSPPGGGSSYEQYF
>17|TRBJ1-5|.|TRBV28|.
TGTGCCAGCAGTGGCCGGAGGGGGGGCCCATCGGATCGGCCCCAGCATTTT
CASSGRRGGPSDRPQHF
>15|TRBJ2-3|TRBD1|TRBV7-2|once
TGTGCCAGCAGCTCGACAGGGGAGGGCACAGATACGCAGTATTTT
CASSSTGEGTDTQYF
>14|TRBJ2-2|.|TRBV3-1/TRBV3-2|.
TGTGCCAGCAGCCGGGACATTATCGCCGGGGAGCTGTTTTTT
CASSRDIIAGELFF
>14|TRBJ2-1|.|TRBV4-2|.
TGTGCCAGCAGCCAGCCCGGGCCCGGGGATGAGCAGTTCTTC
CASSQPGPGDEQFF
>13|TRBJ1-2|.|TRBV12-3/TRBV12-4|.
TGTGCCAGCAGTTTAAGGGAGAACTATGGCTACACCTTC
CASSLRENYGYTF
>15|TRBJ2-3|TRBD2|TRBV2|.
TGTGCCAGCACGCTAGCGGGAACGGAGGGAGATACGCAGTATTTT
CASTLAGTEGDTQYF
>18|TRBJ1-1|TRBD1|TRBV27|.
TGTGCCAGCCGTTCGCGTTCCCTACAGGGGCTAACACAGACTGAAGCTTTCTTT
CASRSRSLQGLTQTEAFF
>16|TRBJ2-6|TRBD2|TRBV5-5|.
TGTGCCAGCAGCTTGGAAGCGGGGACTGGGGCCAACGTCCTGACTTTC
CASSLEAGTGANVLTF
>15|TRBJ1-2|.|TRBV6-5|.
TGTGCCAGCAGATTAGGACAGACGGAAAACTATGGCTACACCTTC
CASRLGQTENYGYTF
>14|TRBJ2-5|TRBD1|TRBV9|once
TGTGCCAGCAGTCGGGACAGCAAACAAGAGACCCAGTACTTC
CASSRDSKQETQYF
>15|TRBJ1-2|TRBD1|TRBV27|.
TGTGCCAGCAGTTTATCCGGGACAGGGGGCACGAGCTACACCTTC
CASSLSGTGGTSYTF
>15|TRBJ2-1|.|TRBV13|.
TGTGCCAGCAGATCTACGTTGATGTCCTACAATGAGCAGTTCTTC
CASRSTLMSYNEQFF
>16|TRBJ2-3|TRBD2|TRBV15|.
TGTGCCACCAGCAGACTAGCGGGGGGGTCTACAGATACGCAGTATTTT
CATSRLAGGSTDTQYF
>16|TRBJ2-1|TRBD2|TRBV5-4|.
TGTGCCAGCAGCTGGGGACTAGCGGGATCCTACAATGAGCAGTTCTTC
CASSWGLAGSYNEQFF
>14|TRBJ1-3|.|TRBV11-1|.
TGTGCCAGCAGCTTTTCAGCGGGCGGAAACACCATATATTTT
CASSFSAGGNTIYF
>16|TRBJ1-2|TRBD1|TRBV5-6|.
TGTGCCAGCAGCTTGTACCCGCCGGGACAGGGTTATGGCTACACCTTC
CASSLYPPGQGYGYTF
>14|TRBJ2-3|TRBD2|TRBV19|.
TGTGCCAGTAGGCCTAGCGGGGGAACAGATACGCAGTATTTT
CASRPSGGTDTQYF
>18|TRBJ1-5|TRBD1|TRBV28|.
TGTGCCAGCAGTTTCGACCGGGACAGGGGATATAGCAATCAGCCCCAGCATTTT
CASSFDRDRGYSNQPQHF
>15|TRBJ1-3|.|TRBV9|.
TGTGCCAGCAGCGTGAGGGCGGTCTCTGGAAACACCATATATTTT
CASSVRAVSGNTIYF
>15|TRBJ2-1|.|TRBV4-3|.
TGCGCCAGCAGCCTCAATAGCGGCTCCTACAATGAGCAGTTCTTC
CASSLNSGSYNEQFF
>13|TRBJ1-1|.|TRBV20-1|.
TGCAGTGCTAGTGGGCAGGCCTACACTGAAGCTTTCTTT
CSASGQAYTEAFF
>17|TRBJ1-5|.|TRBV15|.
TGTGCCACCAGCAGAGAAGAATGGCTGGAGAGGTATCAGCCCCAGCATTTT
CATSREEWLERYQPQHF
>19|TRBJ2-1|TRBD2|TRBV24-1|.
TGTGCCACCAGTGATCCGGGACTAGCGGGAGATTATGAGTCATGTGAGCAGTTCTTC
CATSDPGLAGDYESCEQFF
>16|TRBJ2-1|.|TRBV5-5|.
TGTGCCAGCAGCCGAAACCGACTGATCTCCTACAATGAGCAGTTCTTC
CASSRNRLISYNEQFF
>15|TRBJ2-1|TRBD1|TRBV11-2|.
TGTGCCAGCAGTTCGGGACAGGAGCCCTACAATGAGCAGTTCTTC
CASSSGQEPYNEQFF
>16|TRBJ2-3|TRBD2|TRBV3-1/TRBV3-2|.
TGTGCCAGCAGTCTAAGACTAGCGGGAGGAGCAGATACGCAGTATTTT
CASSLRLAGGADTQYF
>13|TRBJ1-2|.|TRBV30|once
TGTGCCTGGAGTGCGGGGAGGGCTGAGGGCTACACCTTC
CAWSAGRAEGYTF
>13|TRBJ1-6|.|TRBV5-1|.
TGCGCCAGCAGCTCTCCAGGGAATTCACCCCTCCACTTT
CASSSPGNSPLHF
>20|TRBJ1-6|TRBD1|TRBV6-2/TRBV6-3|.
TGTGCCAGCAGTTACAAACTCGGACAGGGAAGAACAGCCTATAATTCACCCCTCCACTTT
CASSYKLGQGRTAYNSPLHF
>14|TRBJ1-2|.|TRBV27|.
TGTGCCAGCAGTTTATCGTTGAGGGCCGGGCGATACACCTTC
CASSLSLRAGRYTF
>15|TRBJ2-1|.|TRBV18|.
TGTGCCAGCTCACCAGCGGGACAGAGTTACAATGAGCAGTTCTTC
CASSPAGQSYNEQFF
>17|TRBJ1-2|TRBD1|TRBV4-1|.
TGCGCCAGCAGCCACGTTTACTCAGGGGGCCCTAACTATGGCTACACCTTC
CASSHVYSGGPNYGYTF
>16|TRBJ2-5|.|TRBV3-1/TRBV3-2|.
TGTGCCAGCAGCCAATCGTGGGCAATCTCCCAAGAGACCCAGTACTTC
CASSQSWAISQETQYF
>13|TRBJ1-2|TRBD1|TRBV7-6|.
TGTGCCAGCAGCTCAGGACAGGGCTATGGCTACACCTTC
CASSSGQGYGYTF
>14|TRBJ2-2|.|TRBV7-9|.
TGTGCCAGCAGCTTATCCTCCGACACCGGGGAGCTGTTTTTT
CASSLSSDTGELFF
>14|TRBJ1-1|.|TRBV2|.
TGTGCCAGCAGTTATACACAGGACATCCCACAAGCTTTCTTT
CASSYTQDIPQAFF
>13|TRBJ1-1|.|TRBV6-2/TRBV6-3|once
TGTGCCAGCAGTAGGACTCTTTACGCTGAAGCTTTCTTT
CASSRTLYAEAFF
>16|TRBJ2-1|TRBD1|TRBV20-1|.
TGCAGTGCTAGTATATTCGGGACAGGGGGTACCAATGAGCAGTTCTTC
CSASIFGTGGTNEQFF
>14|TRBJ2-1|.|TRBV6-2/TRBV6-3|.
TGTGCCAGCAGTTACCCCCTGGGGCGGGGTGAGCAGTTCTTC
CASSYPLGRGEQFF
>17|TRBJ2-5|TRBD2|TRBV5-4|.
TGTGCCAGCAGCATCGATCTACTAGCGGCGACTCAAGAGACCCAGTACTTC
CASSIDLLAATQETQYF
>16|TRBJ2-1|TRBD2|TRBV4-2|.
TGTGCCAGCAGCCAGCCTACTAGCGGGAGTAATAATGAGCAGTTCTTC
CASSQPTSGSNNEQFF
>12|TRBJ2-3|.|TRBV13|.
TGTGCCAGCAGCACTGGTCCCGATACGCAGTATTTT
CASSTGPDTQYF
>12|TRBJ2-2|.|TRBV2|.
TGTGCCAGCAGATACAGGGTCGGGGAGCTGTTTTTT
CASRYRVGELFF